This T cell receptor (beta chain) was identified during a study of T-cell memory formation after mild COVID-19. Study-wide points: Mainly CM and EM harbored the contracting CD4+ clones; mainly EMRA harbored the CD8+ ones. In second-wave clones peaking day 37, SARS-CoV-2 specificity remained unconfirmed. Later expanders leaned CD4+, whereas clones that contracted between day 15 and 85 were balanced CD4/CD8.

5'RACE with constant-segment primers yielded barcoded, UMI-tagged TCR alpha and TCR beta cDNA libraries. TCRdb used MiXCR to reprocess the 5' RACE reads, holding one entry per CDR3 protein. The table lists roughly 300,000 distinct CDR3 sequences, under 8.5% of them singletons, with less than 25% in the top ten. Between the trimmed V and J ends, which lost 5 bases and 6 bases, there was a span of 17 bases. CDR1 SGHTA and CDR2 FQGNSA come from the germline V gene. CDR3 size: 15 residues. This clonotype was counted ten times or more. The antigen is not known. What was sequenced was PBMCs or a T cell subset sorted from them (not recorded which). The V and J genes are TRBV7-2 and TRBJ2-1; possibly TRBD1 for D (5 bases). This receptor was taken from a young man who had mild COVID-19 (a few samples of this study predate the infection). Cell type and time point are not known. CDR3 loop: CASSDTPGIGNEQFF. CDR3 DNA: TGTGCCAGCAGCGACACTCCAGGGATTGGCAATGAGCAGTTCTTC.